The 2 T cell receptor beta chains presented below share a single source sample, sequenced in a study of OX40 agonist ivuxolimab in advanced cancers. Produced via immunoSEQ multiplex PCR; TCRdb's table is partial and in-frame only. The sample includes about 36,000 clones, 65% to 85% of them seen just once. Here the sequenced sample was CD4+ or CD8+ T cells sorted from blood, taken in a trial of the OX40 agonist ivuxolimab. The receptors here all came from an adult with an advanced solid tumor such as melanoma, head and neck, liver or kidney cancer.

In its sample, this clone was seen a few times. The chain carries TRBV28 and TRBJ2-3, with 7 positions matching TRBD2. The CDR3 sequence is 14 residues long. The J segment lost 5 bases and the V segment lost 6 bases, leaving 8 bases of the junction unmatched. CDR1 and CDR2 from the germline V gene are MDHEN and SYDVKM. The CDR3 DNA reads as TGTGCCAGCAGCTCCTGGGCGGGAGAAGATACGCAGTATTTT. The encoded protein is CASSSWAGEDTQYF.

The chain has TRBV27 and TRBJ2-7; the match to TRBD2 covers 7 bases. CDR3 length: 15 residues. The V segment lost 5 bases and the J segment 3 bases; nucleotides outside the gene matches: 10. Germline lookup yields CDR1 MNHEY and CDR2 SMNVEV (reference sequence). The CDR3 here is CASSLTSAVVYEQYF. The CDR3 nucleotides read TGTGCCAGCAGTCTAACTAGCGCGGTAGTCTACGAGCAGTACTTC.